Listed here are 10 T cell receptor beta chains from one sample, sequenced in a study of shared clonotypes between healthy human individuals. The protocol was immunoSEQ multiplex PCR, while the TCRdb copy is restricted to in-frame clones and leaves out a portion. Here the sample spans 2,500,000 or so clones, approximately 94% being singletons. The source material was naive CD4+ T cells from PBMCs. Indicated subset: CD45RA+ positively selected. These receptors were taken from a man aged 18-30 years in good health. Some clones in this sample may be carry-over from other donors' samples.

V usage is TRBV27 and J usage is TRBJ2-1; 9 bases are a match to TRBD2. CDR1 is MNHEY and CDR2 is SMNVEV in the germline V gene (reference sequence). The CDR3 runs to 16 residues. Trimming took 7 bases from V and 8 from J; bases not matched to a gene: 15. CDR3 residues: CASNTVAGEPSYEQFF. The CDR3 DNA sequence: TGTGCCAGCAATACAGTAGCGGGAGAACCTAGCTATGAGCAGTTCTTC.

J is TRBJ2-5 and V is TRBV5-6; D could derive from TRBD1 or TRBD2 (5 bases each). Germline V gene data show CDR1 as SGHDT and CDR2 as YYEEEE. With 0 bases removed from V and 2 bases from J, the gap between germline ends came to 8 bases. The CDR3 loop spans 14 amino acids. CDR3 amino acids: CASSLVGPQETQYF. CDR3 in DNA: TGTGCCAGCAGCTTGGTGGGACCACAAGAGACCCAGTACTTC. Full variable domain (missing parts from reference TRBV5-6 and TRBJ2-5): DAGVTQSPTHLIKTRGQQVTLRCSPKSGHDTVSWYQQALGQGPQFIFQYYEEEERQRGNFPDRFSGHQFPNYSSELNVNALLLGDSALYLCASSLVGPQETQYFGPGTRLLVL.

In the case of this clone: Other nucleotide sequences from this sample produce the same CDR3. The V call is TRBV9, the J call TRBJ1-1; possibly TRBD1 for D (6 bases). In germline, CDR1 is SGDLS, CDR2 YYNGEE. V was clipped by 4 bases and J by 3 bases, with 13 bases between them. The CDR3 is made up of 14 amino acids. The CDR3 nucleotides read TGTGCCAGCAGCCCCGAGGGGGGGTACACTGAAGCTTTCTTT. Translated: CASSPEGGYTEAFF.

The chain has TRBV18 and TRBJ2-5; D possibly uses TRBD1 or TRBD2 (5 bases each). CDR1 and CDR2 from the germline V gene are KGHSH and LQKENI. Trimming pared 3 bases from V and 5 bases from J, leaving 13 bases between. This CDR3 is built from 14 residues. The CDR3 is CASSPGTARETQYF. The CDR3 DNA is TGTGCCAGCTCACCTGGGACGGCTAGGGAGACCCAGTACTTC.

This rearrangement joins TRBV29-1 to TRBJ2-7, with D possibly matching TRBD1 (6 bases). The CDR3 spans 14 residues. CDR1 is SQVTM, CDR2 ANQGSEA, per germline. The V gene lost 4 bases and the J gene lost 3 bases, with 16 bases spanning the gap. The DNA for the CDR3 is TGCAGCGTTGGGACAGTACAAGGACACTACGAGCAGTACTTC. It is translated as CSVGTVQGHYEQYF.

This clone was observed a few times. This chain connects TRBV30 to TRBJ1-1; tentative D call: TRBD1 (5 bases). The V and J ends lost 3 bases and 6 bases respectively, with 14 bases between them. The CDR3 totals 13 residues. Per the germline V gene, CDR1 is GTSNPN and CDR2 is SVGIG (reference sequence). CDR3 sequence reads: CAWRGTSQAEAFF. CDR3 DNA: TGTGCCTGGAGGGGGACCTCCCAGGCTGAAGCTTTCTTT.

To note about this clone: Other DNA sequences in the same sample also yield this CDR3. The chain is built from TRBV5-1 and TRBJ2-1, with D hard to call. Trimming left V 0 bases short and J 4 bases short, with 8 bases between. The CDR3 contains 14 residues. The germline gives CDR1 SGHRS, CDR2 YFSETQ. The CDR3 sequence: CASSLGGPYNEQFF. CDR3 sequence (DNA): TGCGCCAGCAGCTTGGGCGGCCCTTACAATGAGCAGTTCTTC. Full variable domain (remainder filled in from reference TRBV5-1 and TRBJ2-1): KAGVTQTPRYLIKTRGQQVTLSCSPISGHRSVSWYQQTPGQGLQFLFEYFSETQRNKGNFPGRFSGRQFSNSRSEMNVSTLELGDSALYLCASSLGGPYNEQFFGPGTRLTVL.

This clone has only one observation. This same CDR3 is encoded by further DNA sequences in the sample. The CDR3 loop is CASSVSTSGYNEQFF. CDR3 DNA sequence: TGTGCCAGCAGCGTATCGACTAGCGGATACAATGAGCAGTTCTTC. The genes are TRBV9 and TRBJ2-1; 9 positions agree with TRBD2. Trimming took 1 base from V and 4 from J; bases not matched to a gene: 3. The CDR3 contains 15 residues. CDR1 SGDLS and CDR2 YYNGEE come from the germline V gene.

The CDR3 DNA follows: TGTGCCAGCAGCTTTGCGCATCGACGGGAGGCCACCGGGGAGCTGTTTTTT. Translating gives CASSFAHRREATGELFF. The V call is TRBV12-1, the J call TRBJ2-2; the D call of TRBD2 is as the table states it, not checked on the DNA. TRBV12-1 is shown as a pseudogene. The CDR3 is 17 amino acids.

The J gene is TRBJ1-2, the V gene TRBV28; the match to TRBD1 covers 7 bases. With V trimmed by 8 bases and J by 3 bases, 6 bases remained unmatched. In germline, CDR1 is MDHEN, CDR2 SYDVKM. The CDR3 spans 13 residues. CDR3 sequence: CASGDRVDYGYTF. Written as DNA, the CDR3 is TGTGCCAGCGGAGACAGGGTCGACTATGGCTACACCTTC.